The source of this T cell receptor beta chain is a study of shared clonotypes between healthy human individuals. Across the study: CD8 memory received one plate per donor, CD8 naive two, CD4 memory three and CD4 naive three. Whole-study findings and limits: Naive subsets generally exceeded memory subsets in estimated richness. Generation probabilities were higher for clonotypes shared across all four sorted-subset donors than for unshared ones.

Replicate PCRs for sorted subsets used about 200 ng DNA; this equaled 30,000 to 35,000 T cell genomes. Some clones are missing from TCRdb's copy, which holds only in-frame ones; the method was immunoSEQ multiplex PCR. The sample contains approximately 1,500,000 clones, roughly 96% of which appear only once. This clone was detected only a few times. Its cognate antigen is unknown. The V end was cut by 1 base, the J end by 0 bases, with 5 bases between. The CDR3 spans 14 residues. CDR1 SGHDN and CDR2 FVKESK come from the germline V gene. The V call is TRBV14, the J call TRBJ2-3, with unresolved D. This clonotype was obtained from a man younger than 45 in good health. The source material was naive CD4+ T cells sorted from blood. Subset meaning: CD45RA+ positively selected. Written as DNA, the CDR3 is TGTGCCAGCAGCCAAGTCACCAGCACAGATACGCAGTATTTT. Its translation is CASSQVTSTDTQYF.